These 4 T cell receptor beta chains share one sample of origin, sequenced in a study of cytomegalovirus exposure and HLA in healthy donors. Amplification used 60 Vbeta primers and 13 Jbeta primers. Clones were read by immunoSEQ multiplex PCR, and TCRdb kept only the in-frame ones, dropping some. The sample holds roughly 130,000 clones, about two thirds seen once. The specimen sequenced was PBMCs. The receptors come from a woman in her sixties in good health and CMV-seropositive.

CDR3 nucleotides: TGTGCCAGCAGCTTATGGACATTATACGACAATGAGCAGTTCTTC. Translation gives CASSLWTLYDNEQFF. This chain connects TRBV13 to TRBJ2-1; the D gene is possibly TRBD1 (5 bases). Between the trimmed V and J ends, which lost 2 bases and 5 bases, there was a span of 13 bases. The CDR3 has 15 residues. Germline values: CDR1 PRHDT, CDR2 FYEKMQ (reference sequence).

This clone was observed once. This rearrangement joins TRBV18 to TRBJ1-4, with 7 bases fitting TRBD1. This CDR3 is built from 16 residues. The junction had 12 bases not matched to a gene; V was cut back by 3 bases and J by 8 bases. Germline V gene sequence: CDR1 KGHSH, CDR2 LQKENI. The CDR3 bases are TGTGCCAGCTCACCCCCCGGGGGACAGCTCGTGGAAAAACTGTTTTTT. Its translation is CASSPPGGQLVEKLFF.

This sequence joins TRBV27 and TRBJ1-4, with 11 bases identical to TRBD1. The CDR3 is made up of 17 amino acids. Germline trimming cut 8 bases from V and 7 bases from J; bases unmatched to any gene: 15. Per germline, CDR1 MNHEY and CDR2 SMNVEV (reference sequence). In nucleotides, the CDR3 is TGTGCCAGCCGCCGTTCCGGACAGGGGGCAACGGGTGAAAAACTGTTTTTT. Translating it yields CASRRSGQGATGEKLFF.

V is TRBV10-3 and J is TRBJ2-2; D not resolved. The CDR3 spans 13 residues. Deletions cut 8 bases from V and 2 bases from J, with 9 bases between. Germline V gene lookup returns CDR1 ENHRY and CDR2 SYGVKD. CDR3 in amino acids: CAIGAPNTGELFF. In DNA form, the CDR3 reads TGTGCCATCGGAGCACCAAACACCGGGGAGCTGTTTTTT.